The subject of this entry is one T cell receptor (beta chain). Repertoires were generated with immunoSEQ multiplex PCR, while TCRdb's copy carries only in-frame clones and drops some. The sample lists roughly 290,000 clones, around 87% occurring once. These data come from a study of blood T cell repertoires in COVID-19. The source of this sequence is a woman in her 50s who had recovered from COVID-19. Material: peripheral blood.

The CDR3 loop is CASSLVSSGTSNEQFF. The CDR3 DNA is TGTGCCAGCAGTTTGGTGTCGAGCGGGACCTCCAATGAGCAGTTCTTC. This chain uses TRBV27 with TRBJ2-1; 7 bases are shared with TRBD2. Per germline, CDR1 MNHEY and CDR2 SMNVEV (reference sequence). The CDR3 loop spans 16 amino acids. The V and J ends lost 3 bases and 6 bases, in that order; junction bases with no gene match: 11.